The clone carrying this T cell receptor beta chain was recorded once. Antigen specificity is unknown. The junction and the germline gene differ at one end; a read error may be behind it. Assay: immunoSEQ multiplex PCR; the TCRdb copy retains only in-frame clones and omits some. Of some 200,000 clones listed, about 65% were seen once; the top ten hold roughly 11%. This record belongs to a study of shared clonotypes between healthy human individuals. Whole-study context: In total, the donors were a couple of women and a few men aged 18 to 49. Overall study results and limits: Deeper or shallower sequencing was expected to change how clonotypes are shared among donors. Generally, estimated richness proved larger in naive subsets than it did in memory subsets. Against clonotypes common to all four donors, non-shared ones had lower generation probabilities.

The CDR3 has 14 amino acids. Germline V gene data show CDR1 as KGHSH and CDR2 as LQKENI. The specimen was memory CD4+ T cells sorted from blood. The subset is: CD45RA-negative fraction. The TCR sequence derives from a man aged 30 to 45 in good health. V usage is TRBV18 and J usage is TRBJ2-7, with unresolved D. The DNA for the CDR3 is TGTGCCAGCTCACCTTCTTTGGGCTCCCACGAGCAGTACTTC. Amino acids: CASSPSLGSHEQYF.